The clone carrying this T cell receptor beta chain was seen a handful of times. The sample belongs to a study of cytomegalovirus exposure and HLA in healthy donors. Study information: Approximately 85 million unique TCRs from HLA-typed donors were held in an early data release.

Germline CDR1 is SGHNT and CDR2 is YYREEE (reference sequence). This CDR3 comprises 15 residues. The ends were cut back, 4 bases at V and 4 bases at J, with 17 bases in the middle. The PCR was carried out with 60 Vbeta primers and 13 Jbeta primers. Only in-frame clones appear in the TCRdb table, and some are missing; sequencing was by immunoSEQ multiplex PCR. The sample carries some 110,000 clones, around 76% recorded once. The clonotype originates from a woman in her sixties or seventies in good health and CMV-seropositive. J is TRBJ1-1 and V is TRBV5-4, with D tentatively TRBD1 (5 bases). The sample taken for sequencing was PBMCs. The CDR3 coding sequence is TGTGCCAGCAGCGAGGGTGTGGGGGGGACCACTGAAGCTTTCTTT. It is translated as CASSEGVGGTTEAFF.